This TCR beta chain comes out of a study of blood T cell repertoires in COVID-19. Cohort assignment relied on participant-reported clinical history. In the study's own analysis: Reference gene primers were amplified, and this amplification served to estimate nucleated cell counts. This table comes from immunoSEQ multiplex PCR, and its TCRdb copy is limited to in-frame clones, with some not included. V and J calls and clone size are those listed in that table; D and trimming were worked out from the DNA. The profile shows about 170,000 clones, about nine tenths of them singletons. CDR1 MDHEN and CDR2 SYDVKM come from the germline V gene. J was trimmed by 1 base and V by 3 bases; bases with no gene match: 2. CDR3 length: 15 residues.

This receptor was identified in a woman between 18 and 30 years old who had recovered from COVID-19. The sequenced sample was PBMCs or T cells enriched from blood (not recorded which). The genes are TRBV28 and TRBJ2-2; 7 bases line up with TRBD2. The CDR3: CASSFPSGNTGELFF. In DNA, the CDR3 is TGTGCCAGCAGTTTCCCTAGCGGGAACACCGGGGAGCTGTTTTTT.